Sequencing of this T cell receptor beta chain was carried out in a study of blood T cell repertoires in COVID-19. The CDR3 is 15 amino acids. V lost 7 bases, J lost 0 bases, and 5 bases stayed unmatched. The V gene's germline CDR1 is SNHLY and CDR2 FYNNEI. The repertoire was sequenced with immunoSEQ multiplex PCR; TCRdb's copy has only in-frame clones and lacks some. In the table there are 200,000 or so clones, over 60% of which are singletons. The V gene is TRBV2, the J gene TRBJ1-4; 7 nucleotides line up with TRBD1. Sequenced sample: peripheral blood. The TCR sequence derives from a woman in her sixties or seventies with acute or convalescent COVID-19. The DNA for the CDR3 is TGTGCCAGCACCAGGGGGGTTGCAACTAATGAAAAACTGTTTTTT. It translates to CASTRGVATNEKLFF.